The 13 T cell receptor beta chains reported below all come from one sample, sequenced in a study of cytomegalovirus exposure and HLA in healthy donors (dated by TCRdb to 2016 to 2017). Library creation used the immunoSEQ multiplex PCR assay. The multiplex PCR relied on a mix of 60 forward primers for TCR Vbeta segments and 13 reverse primers for TCR Jbeta segments. The table was pulled from immuneACCESS by TCRdb, which kept in-frame rearrangements only. Such tables lose some clones; where checked, under half of the loss comes from unresolved V genes, and the rest has no known cause. The sample has tens of thousands of clones on record, around 77% of them singletons. Together, the top ten hold over 0.5% of the sample. Sequencing used PBMCs. The receptors here all came from a young man in good health and CMV-seronegative.

The V gene is TRBV10-3, the J gene TRBJ2-7; tentative D call: TRBD2 (5 bases). Trimming pared 5 bases from V and 7 bases from J, leaving 18 bases between. This CDR3 has 14 residues. Germline values: CDR1 ENHRY, CDR2 SYGVKD. CDR3 DNA: TGTGCCATCAGTACCATTTTCGAAACGGGGGAGCAGTACTTC. This gives the protein CAISTIFETGEQYF.

The CDR3 DNA sequence: TGCGCCAGCAGTCGACTAGCGGGAGATCACAATGAGCAGTTCTTC. Translating gives CASSRLAGDHNEQFF. The rearrangement joins TRBV10-1 to TRBJ2-1; 12 nucleotides agree with TRBD2. The CDR3 runs 15 residues. Germline CDR1 reads WNHNN; CDR2 reads SYGVQD (reference sequence). Losses at the gene ends were 5 bases for V and 5 bases for J; bases not matched to a gene: 4.

The V and J genes are TRBV6-6 and TRBJ1-2; TRBD1 matches 9 bases. The V gene's germline CDR1 is MNHNY and CDR2 SVGAGI (reference sequence). The CDR3 is 16 residues long. V shed 5 bases and J 6 bases; nucleotides not matched to a gene: 13. For the CDR3, the DNA is TGTGCCAGCAGTCCCGGGACAGGGAATATAGGGCATGGCTACACCTTC. This gives the protein CASSPGTGNIGHGYTF.

This clone was picked up one time. The junction departs from germline at one end; a sequencing error may be responsible. This sequence joins TRBV4-1 and TRBJ1-2; TRBD1 is a possible D gene (5 bases). The germline V gene encodes CDR1 MGHRA and CDR2 YSYEKL. The CDR3 consists of 15 residues. CDR3 loop: CASSQDRRDSYAYTF. CDR3 sequence (DNA): TGCGCCAGCAGCCAAGATCGAAGGGACTCATATGCCTACACCTTC.

V usage is TRBV6-6 and J usage is TRBJ1-6; TRBD1 might be the D (5 bases). Germline-derived CDR1 and CDR2 are MNHNY and SVGAGI (reference sequence). The length of the CDR3 is 14 residues. With 5 bases removed from V and 10 bases from J, the gap between germline ends came to 15 bases. CDR3 region: CASSRDFSSSPLHF. CDR3 nucleotides: TGTGCCAGCAGTCGGGACTTCTCCAGCTCACCCCTCCACTTT.

This chain connects TRBV9 to TRBJ2-7; 10 nucleotides align to TRBD1. Germline V gene sequence: CDR1 SGDLS, CDR2 YYNGEE. This CDR3 is built from 14 residues. After removal of 4 bases from V and 4 bases from J, the junction contained 5 bases not matched to a gene. CDR3 residues: CASSYGQGGYEQYF. The CDR3 region has the DNA TGTGCCAGCAGCTACGGACAGGGGGGGTACGAGCAGTACTTC.

This rearrangement joins TRBV9 to TRBJ1-2; 7 bases align to TRBD1. The V segment lost 3 bases and the J segment 4 bases; nucleotides outside the gene matches: 6. Germline-derived CDR1 and CDR2 are SGDLS and YYNGEE. The CDR3 is 14 amino acids. CDR3 sequence reads: CASSGGTASYGYTF. The CDR3, as DNA: TGTGCCAGCAGCGGGGGGACAGCCTCCTATGGCTACACCTTC.

J is TRBJ2-1 and V is TRBV6-1; 9 positions match TRBD1. This CDR3 has 14 residues. After removal of 6 bases from V and 0 bases from J, the junction contained 0 bases not matched to a gene. Germline CDR1 and CDR2: MNHNS and SASEGT. The CDR3 is CASRTGGSYNEQFF. CDR3 bases: TGTGCCAGCAGGACAGGGGGCTCCTACAATGAGCAGTTCTTC.

The chain employs TRBV7-2 and TRBJ2-1; D might be TRBD2 (7 bases). Germline V gene lookup returns CDR1 SGHTA and CDR2 FQGNSA. The CDR3 consists of 15 residues. V was cut by 5 bases and J by 3 bases, with 14 bases left in between. DNA for the CDR3: TGTGCCAGCAGCATCGGACAGCGGGGCTACAATGAGCAGTTCTTC. It codes for CASSIGQRGYNEQFF.

The chain has TRBV2 and TRBJ2-7, with TRBD1 identical over 7 bases. This CDR3 has 15 residues. Germline V lookup: CDR1 SNHLY, CDR2 FYNNEI. Unmatched junction bases numbered 8, after V lost 2 bases and J lost 4 bases. CDR3 residues: CASSEKPGQSYEQYF. CDR3 bases: TGTGCCAGCAGTGAAAAACCGGGACAGTCTTACGAGCAGTACTTC.

This chain joins TRBV19 and TRBJ1-5; tentatively, D is TRBD1 (5 bases). The CDR3 spans 15 residues. The germline V gene has CDR1 LNHDA and CDR2 SQIVND (reference sequence). The V and J ends lost 3 bases and 5 bases respectively, with 14 bases between them. The chain's CDR3 is CASSISSGGHQPQHF. In nucleotides, the CDR3 is TGTGCCAGTAGTATTTCTTCCGGGGGACATCAGCCCCAGCATTTT.

The rearrangement joins TRBV11-2 to TRBJ2-1, with D tentatively TRBD1 (6 bases). Trimming stripped 2 bases from V and 7 bases from J, with 6 bases between. Germline assignment: CDR1 SGHAT and CDR2 FQNNGV. The length of the CDR3 is 12 residues. CDR3 coding DNA: TGTGCCAGCAGCTTAACAGGGAATGAGCAGTTCTTC. Its translation: CASSLTGNEQFF. The whole variable domain, filled in from reference TRBV11-2 and TRBJ2-1, reads EAGVAQSPRYKIIEKRQSVAFWCNPISGHATLYWYQQILGQGPKLLIQFQNNGVVDDSQLPKDRFSAERLKGVDSTLKIQPAKLEDSAVYLCASSLTGNEQFFGPGTRLTVL.

This sequence joins TRBV9 and TRBJ2-5; unclear D gene. CDR1 and CDR2 from the germline V gene are SGDLS and YYNGEE. The ends were cut back, 0 bases at V and 2 bases at J, with 8 bases in the middle. The CDR3 extends over 14 amino acids. CDR3 sequence reads: CASSVETEQETQYF. The CDR3 DNA reads TGTGCCAGCAGCGTAGAAACTGAGCAAGAGACCCAGTACTTC.